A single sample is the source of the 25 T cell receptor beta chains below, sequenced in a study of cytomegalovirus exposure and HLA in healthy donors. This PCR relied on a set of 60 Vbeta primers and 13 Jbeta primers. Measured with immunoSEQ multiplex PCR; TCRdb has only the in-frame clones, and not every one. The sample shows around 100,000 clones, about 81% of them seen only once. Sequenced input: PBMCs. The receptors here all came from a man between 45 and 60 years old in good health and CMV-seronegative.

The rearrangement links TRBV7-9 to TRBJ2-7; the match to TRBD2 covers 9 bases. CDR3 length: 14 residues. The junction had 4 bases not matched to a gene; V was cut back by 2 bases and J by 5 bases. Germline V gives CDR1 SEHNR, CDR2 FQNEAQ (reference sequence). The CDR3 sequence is CASSLRGGGDEQYF. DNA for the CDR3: TGTGCCAGCAGCTTACGGGGCGGGGGGGACGAGCAGTACTTC.

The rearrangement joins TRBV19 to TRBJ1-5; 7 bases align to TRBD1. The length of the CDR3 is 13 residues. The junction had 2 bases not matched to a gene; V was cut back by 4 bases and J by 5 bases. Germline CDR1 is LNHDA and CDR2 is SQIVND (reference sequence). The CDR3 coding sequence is TGTGCCAGTAGTAACCAGGGGGATCAGCCCCAGCATTTT. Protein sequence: CASSNQGDQPQHF. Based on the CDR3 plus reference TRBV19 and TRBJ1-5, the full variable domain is DGGITQSPKYLFRKEGQNVTLSCEQNLNHDAMYWYRQDPGQGLRLIYYSQIVNDFQKGDIAEGYSVSREKKESFPLTVTSAQKNPTAFYLCASSNQGDQPQHFGDGTRLSIL.

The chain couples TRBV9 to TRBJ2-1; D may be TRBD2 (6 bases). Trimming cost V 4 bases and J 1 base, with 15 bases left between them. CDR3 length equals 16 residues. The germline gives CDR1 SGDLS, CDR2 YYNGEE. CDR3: CASSPPDRGSYNEQFF. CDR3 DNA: TGTGCCAGCAGCCCCCCCGACCGGGGGTCCTACAATGAGCAGTTCTTC.

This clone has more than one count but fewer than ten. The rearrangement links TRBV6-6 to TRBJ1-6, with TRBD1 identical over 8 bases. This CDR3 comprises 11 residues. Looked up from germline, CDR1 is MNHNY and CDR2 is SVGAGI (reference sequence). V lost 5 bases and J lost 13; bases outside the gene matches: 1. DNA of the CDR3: TGTGCCAGCAGTCCAGGGGGCCCCCTCCACTTT. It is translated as CASSPGGPLHF.

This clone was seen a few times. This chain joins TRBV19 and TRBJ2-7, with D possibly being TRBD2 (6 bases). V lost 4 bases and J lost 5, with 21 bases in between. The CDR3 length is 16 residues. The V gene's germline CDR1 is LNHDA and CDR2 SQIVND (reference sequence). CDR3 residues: CASSTGRDDRVDEQYF. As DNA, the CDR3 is TGTGCCAGTAGTACGGGGCGGGACGACCGTGTGGACGAGCAGTACTTC.

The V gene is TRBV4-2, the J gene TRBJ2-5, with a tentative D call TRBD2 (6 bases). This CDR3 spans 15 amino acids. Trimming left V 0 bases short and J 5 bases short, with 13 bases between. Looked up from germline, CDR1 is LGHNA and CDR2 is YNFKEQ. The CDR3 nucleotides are TGTGCCAGCAGCCAAGATGGAGGGAGTCGGGAGACCCAGTACTTC. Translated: CASSQDGGSRETQYF.

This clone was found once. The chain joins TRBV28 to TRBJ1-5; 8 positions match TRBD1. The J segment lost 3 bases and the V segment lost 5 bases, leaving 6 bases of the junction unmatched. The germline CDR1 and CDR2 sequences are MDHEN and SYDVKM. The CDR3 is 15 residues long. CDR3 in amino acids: CASSGQGPNNQPQHF. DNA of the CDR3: TGTGCCAGCAGTGGACAGGGCCCAAACAATCAGCCCCAGCATTTT. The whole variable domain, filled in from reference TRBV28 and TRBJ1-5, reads DVKVTQSSRYLVKRTGEKVFLECVQDMDHENMFWYRQDPGLGLRLIYFSYDVKMKEKGDIPEGYSVSREKKERFSLILESASTNQTSMYLCASSGQGPNNQPQHFGDGTRLSIL.

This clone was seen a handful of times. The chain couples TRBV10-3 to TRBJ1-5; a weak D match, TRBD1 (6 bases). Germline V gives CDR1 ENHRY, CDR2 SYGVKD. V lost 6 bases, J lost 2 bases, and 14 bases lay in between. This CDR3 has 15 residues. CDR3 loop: CAIRQGINGNQPQHF. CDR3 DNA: TGTGCCATCAGACAGGGAATCAATGGCAATCAGCCCCAGCATTTT.

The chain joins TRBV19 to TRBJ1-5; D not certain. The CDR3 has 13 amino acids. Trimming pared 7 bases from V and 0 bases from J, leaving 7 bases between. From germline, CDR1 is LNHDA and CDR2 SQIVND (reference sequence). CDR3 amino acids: CASTSYSNQPQHF. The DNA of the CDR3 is TGTGCCAGTACCTCCTATAGCAATCAGCCCCAGCATTTT.

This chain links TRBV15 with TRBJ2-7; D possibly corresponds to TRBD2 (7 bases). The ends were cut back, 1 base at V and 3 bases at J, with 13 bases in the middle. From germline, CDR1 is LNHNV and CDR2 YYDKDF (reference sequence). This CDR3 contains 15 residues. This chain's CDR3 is CATSRGGGGGYEQYF. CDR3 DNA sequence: TGTGCCACCAGCAGAGGAGGCGGGGGCGGCTACGAGCAGTACTTC.

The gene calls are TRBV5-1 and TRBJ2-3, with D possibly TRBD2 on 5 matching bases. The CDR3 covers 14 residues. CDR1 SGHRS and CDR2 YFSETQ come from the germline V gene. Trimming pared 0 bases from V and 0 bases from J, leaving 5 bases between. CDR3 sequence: CASSLGLSTDTQYF. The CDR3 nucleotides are TGCGCCAGCAGCTTGGGACTAAGCACAGATACGCAGTATTTT.

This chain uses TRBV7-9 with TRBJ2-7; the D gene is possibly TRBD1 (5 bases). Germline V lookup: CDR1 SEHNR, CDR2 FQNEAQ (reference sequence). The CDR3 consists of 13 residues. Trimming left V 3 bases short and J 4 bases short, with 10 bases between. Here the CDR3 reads CASSFEGVYEQYF. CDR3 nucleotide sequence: TGTGCCAGCAGCTTCGAAGGGGTGTACGAGCAGTACTTC. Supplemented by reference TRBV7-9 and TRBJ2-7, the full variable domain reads DTGVSQNPRHKITKRGQNVTFRCDPISEHNRLYWYRQTLGQGPEFLTYFQNEAQLEKSRLLSDRFSAERPKGSFSTLEIQRTEQGDSAMYLCASSFEGVYEQYFGPGTRLTVT.

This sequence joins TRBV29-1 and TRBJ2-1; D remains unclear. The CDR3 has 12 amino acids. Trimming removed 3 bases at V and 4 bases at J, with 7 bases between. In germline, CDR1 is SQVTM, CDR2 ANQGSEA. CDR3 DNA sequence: TGCAGCGTTGATCAAGAGTACAATGAGCAGTTCTTC. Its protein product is CSVDQEYNEQFF.

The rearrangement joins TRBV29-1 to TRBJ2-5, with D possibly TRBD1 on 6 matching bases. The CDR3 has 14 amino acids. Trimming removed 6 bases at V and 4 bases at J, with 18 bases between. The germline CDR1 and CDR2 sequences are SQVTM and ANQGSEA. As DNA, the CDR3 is TGCAGCGTGGGTGGGACATCACAAGGAGAGACCCAGTACTTC. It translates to CSVGGTSQGETQYF. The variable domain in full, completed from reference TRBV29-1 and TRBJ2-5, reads SAVISQKPSRDICQRGTSLTIQCQVDSQVTMMFWYRQQPGQSLTLIATANQGSEATYESGFVIDKFPISRPNLTFSTLTVSNMSPEDSSIYLCSVGGTSQGETQYFGPGTRLLVL.

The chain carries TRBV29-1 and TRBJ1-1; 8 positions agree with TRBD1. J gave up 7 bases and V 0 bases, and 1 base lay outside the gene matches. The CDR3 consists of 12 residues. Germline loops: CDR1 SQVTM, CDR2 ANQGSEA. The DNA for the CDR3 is TGCAGCGTTGAAGACAGGGGGCTTGAAGCTTTCTTT. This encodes CSVEDRGLEAFF.

DNA for the CDR3: TGCGCCAGCAGCCAAAACCAGAATTCACCCCTCCACTTT. Protein product: CASSQNQNSPLHF. The chain employs TRBV4-3 and TRBJ1-6; the D is unclear. Looked up from germline, CDR1 is LGHNA and CDR2 is YSLEER. Trimming took 2 bases from V and 7 from J, leaving 6 bases between them. The CDR3 is 13 amino acids.

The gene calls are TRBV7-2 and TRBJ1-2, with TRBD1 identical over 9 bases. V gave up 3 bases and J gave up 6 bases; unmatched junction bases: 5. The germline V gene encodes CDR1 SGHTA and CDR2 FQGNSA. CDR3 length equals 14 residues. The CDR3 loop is CASSFIRDRDGYTF. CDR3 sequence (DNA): TGTGCCAGCAGCTTCATCCGGGACAGGGATGGCTACACCTTC.

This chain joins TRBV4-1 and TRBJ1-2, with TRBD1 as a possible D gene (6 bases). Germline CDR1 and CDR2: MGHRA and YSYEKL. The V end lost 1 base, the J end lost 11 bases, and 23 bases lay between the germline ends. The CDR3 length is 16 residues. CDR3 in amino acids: CASSQGLTGRVRRYTF. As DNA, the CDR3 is TGCGCCAGCAGCCAAGGACTGACAGGAAGGGTCCGAAGGTACACCTTC.

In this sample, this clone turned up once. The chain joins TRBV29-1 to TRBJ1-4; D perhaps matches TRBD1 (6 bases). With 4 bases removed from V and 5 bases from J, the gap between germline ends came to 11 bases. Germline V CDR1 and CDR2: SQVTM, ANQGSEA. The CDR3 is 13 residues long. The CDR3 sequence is CSVAQGINEKLFF. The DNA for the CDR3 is TGCAGCGTTGCACAGGGCATCAATGAAAAACTGTTTTTT.

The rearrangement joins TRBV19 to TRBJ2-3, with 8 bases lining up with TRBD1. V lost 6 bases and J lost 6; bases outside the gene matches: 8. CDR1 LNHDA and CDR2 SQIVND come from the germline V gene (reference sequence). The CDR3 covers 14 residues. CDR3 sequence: CASRETGDADTQYF. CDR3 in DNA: TGTGCCAGTAGAGAGACAGGGGATGCGGATACGCAGTATTTT.

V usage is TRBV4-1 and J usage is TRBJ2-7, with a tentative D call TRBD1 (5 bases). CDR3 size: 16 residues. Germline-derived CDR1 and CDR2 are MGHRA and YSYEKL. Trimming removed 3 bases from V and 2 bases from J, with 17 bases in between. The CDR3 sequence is CASSQGLVVTTYEQYF. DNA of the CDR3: TGCGCCAGCAGCCAGGGGCTGGTCGTTACCACCTACGAGCAGTACTTC.

The CDR3 region is CASSIIRQDSYGYTF. The CDR3 DNA reads TGTGCCAGTAGTATAATCCGACAGGATTCTTATGGCTACACCTTC. This chain joins TRBV19 and TRBJ1-2, with D possibly being TRBD1 (6 bases). In germline, CDR1 is LNHDA, CDR2 SQIVND (reference sequence). Trimming removed 2 bases at V and 5 bases at J, with 15 bases between. The length of the CDR3 is 15 residues.

The CDR3 protein is CASSLTGTGGYTF. The CDR3, as DNA: TGTGCCAGCAGCTTGACAGGGACTGGCGGCTACACCTTC. The J gene is TRBJ1-2, the V gene TRBV7-9; TRBD1 matches at 7 bases. Germline assignment: CDR1 SEHNR and CDR2 FQNEAQ (reference sequence). The junction had 6 bases not matched to a gene; V was cut back by 3 bases and J by 8 bases. CDR3 size: 13 residues.

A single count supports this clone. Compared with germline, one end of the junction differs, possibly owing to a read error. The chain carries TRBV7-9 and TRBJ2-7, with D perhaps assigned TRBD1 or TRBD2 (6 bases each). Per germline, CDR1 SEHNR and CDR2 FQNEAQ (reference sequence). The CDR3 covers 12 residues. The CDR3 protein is CSSSLGGGEQYF. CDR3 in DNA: TGTTCCAGCAGCTTAGGAGGGGGCGAGCAGTACTTC. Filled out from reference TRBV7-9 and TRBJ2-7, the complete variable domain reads DTGVSQNPRHKITKRGQNVTFRCDPISEHNRLYWYRQTLGQGPEFLTYFQNEAQLEKSRLLSDRFSAERPKGSFSTLEIQRTEQGDSAMYLCSSSLGGGEQYFGPGTRLTVT.

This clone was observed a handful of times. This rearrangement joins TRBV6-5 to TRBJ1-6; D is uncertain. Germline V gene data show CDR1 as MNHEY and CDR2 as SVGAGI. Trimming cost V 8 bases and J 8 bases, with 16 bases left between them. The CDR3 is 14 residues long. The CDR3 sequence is CASGVYGLDSPLHF. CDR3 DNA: TGTGCCAGCGGCGTGTATGGGCTGGATTCACCCCTCCACTTT.